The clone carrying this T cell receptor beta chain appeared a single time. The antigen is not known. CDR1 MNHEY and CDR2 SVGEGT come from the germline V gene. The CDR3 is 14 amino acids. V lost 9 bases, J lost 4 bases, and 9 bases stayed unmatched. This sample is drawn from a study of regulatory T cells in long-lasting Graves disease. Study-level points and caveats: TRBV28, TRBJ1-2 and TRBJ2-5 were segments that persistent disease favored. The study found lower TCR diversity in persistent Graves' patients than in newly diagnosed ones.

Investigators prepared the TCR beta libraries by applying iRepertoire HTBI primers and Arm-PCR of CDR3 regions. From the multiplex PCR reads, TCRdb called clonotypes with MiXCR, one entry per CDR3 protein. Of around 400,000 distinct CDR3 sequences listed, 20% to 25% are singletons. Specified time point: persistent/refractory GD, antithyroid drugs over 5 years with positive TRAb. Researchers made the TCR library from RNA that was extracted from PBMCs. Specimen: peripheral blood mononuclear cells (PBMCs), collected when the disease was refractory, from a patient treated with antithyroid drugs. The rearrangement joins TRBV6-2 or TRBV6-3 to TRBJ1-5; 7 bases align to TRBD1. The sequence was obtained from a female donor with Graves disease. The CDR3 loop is CASGTEWRNQPQHF. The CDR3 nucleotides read TGTGCCAGTGGGACAGAATGGAGGAATCAGCCCCAGCATTTT.